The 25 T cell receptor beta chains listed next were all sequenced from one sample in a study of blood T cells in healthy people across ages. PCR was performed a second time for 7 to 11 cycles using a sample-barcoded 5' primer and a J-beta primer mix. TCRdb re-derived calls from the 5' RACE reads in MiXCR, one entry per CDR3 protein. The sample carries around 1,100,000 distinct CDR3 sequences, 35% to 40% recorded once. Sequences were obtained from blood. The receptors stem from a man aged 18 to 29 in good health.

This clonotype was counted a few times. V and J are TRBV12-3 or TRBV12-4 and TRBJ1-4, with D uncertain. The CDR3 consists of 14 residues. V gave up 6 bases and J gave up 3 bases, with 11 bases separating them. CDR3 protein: CASRAGISNEKLFF. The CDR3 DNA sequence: TGTGCCAGCAGGGCGGGAATCTCTAATGAAAAACTGTTTTTT.

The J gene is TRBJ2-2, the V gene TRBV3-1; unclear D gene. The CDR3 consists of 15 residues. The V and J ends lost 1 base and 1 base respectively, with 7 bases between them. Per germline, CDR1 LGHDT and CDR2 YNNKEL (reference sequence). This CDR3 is CASSQVPENTGELFF. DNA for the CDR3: TGTGCCAGCAGCCAAGTTCCGGAGAACACCGGGGAGCTGTTTTTT.

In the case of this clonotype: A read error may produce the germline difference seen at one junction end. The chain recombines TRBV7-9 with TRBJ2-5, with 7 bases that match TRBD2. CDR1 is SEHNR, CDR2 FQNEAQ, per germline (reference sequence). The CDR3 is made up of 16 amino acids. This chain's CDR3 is CVSSLLGGKTKETQYF. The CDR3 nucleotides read TGTGTCAGCAGCTTATTGGGGGGGAAGACAAAAGAGACCCAGTACTTC.

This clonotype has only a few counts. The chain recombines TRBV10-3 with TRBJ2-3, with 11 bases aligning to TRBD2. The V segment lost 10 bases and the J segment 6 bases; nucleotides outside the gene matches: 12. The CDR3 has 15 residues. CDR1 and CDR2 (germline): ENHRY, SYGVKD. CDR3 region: CATEQTSGGPDTQYF. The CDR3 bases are TGTGCCACCGAACAAACTAGCGGGGGACCGGATACGCAGTATTTT.

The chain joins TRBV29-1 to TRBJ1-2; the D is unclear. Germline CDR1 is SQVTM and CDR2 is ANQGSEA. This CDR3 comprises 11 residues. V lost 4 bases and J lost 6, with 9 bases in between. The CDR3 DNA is TGCAGCGTTGGAGGGCTCAATGGCTACACCTTC. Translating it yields CSVGGLNGYTF.

The CDR3: CASSQESRQSNEQYF. DNA for the CDR3: TGTGCCAGCAGCCAAGAATCTAGGCAGTCAAATGAGCAGTACTTC. The chain has TRBV3-1 and TRBJ2-5; D gene unclear. This CDR3 is built from 15 residues. In germline, CDR1 is LGHDT, CDR2 YNNKEL (reference sequence). V lost 0 bases and J 11 bases, leaving 19 bases between the germline ends.

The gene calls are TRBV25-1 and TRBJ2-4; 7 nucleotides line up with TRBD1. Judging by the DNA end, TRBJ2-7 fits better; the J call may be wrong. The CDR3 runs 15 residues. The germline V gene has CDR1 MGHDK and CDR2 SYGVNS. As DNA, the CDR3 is TGTGCCAGCAGTGGGGACAGCGTCCTAAAAAACGAGCAGTACTTC. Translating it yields CASSGDSVLKNEQYF.

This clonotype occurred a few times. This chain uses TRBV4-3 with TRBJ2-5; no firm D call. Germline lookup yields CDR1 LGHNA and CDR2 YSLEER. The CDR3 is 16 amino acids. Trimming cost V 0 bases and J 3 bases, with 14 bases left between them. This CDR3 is CASSQDMVGTEETQYF. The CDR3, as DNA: TGCGCCAGCAGCCAAGATATGGTTGGAACAGAAGAGACCCAGTACTTC.

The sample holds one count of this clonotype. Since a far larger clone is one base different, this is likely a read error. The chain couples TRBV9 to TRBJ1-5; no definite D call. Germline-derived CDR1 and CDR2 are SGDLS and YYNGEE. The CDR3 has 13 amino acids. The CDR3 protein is CASSVDSNQPRHF. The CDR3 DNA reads TGTGCCAGCAGCGTAGATAGCAATCAGCCCCGGCATTTT.

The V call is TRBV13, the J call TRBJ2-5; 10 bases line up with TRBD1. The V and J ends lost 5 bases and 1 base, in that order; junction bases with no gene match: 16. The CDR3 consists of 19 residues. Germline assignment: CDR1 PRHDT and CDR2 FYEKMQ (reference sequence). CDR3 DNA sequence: TGTGCCAGCAGCACTATCGGGACAGGGGCTAAAACCCCCCAAGAGACCCAGTACTTC. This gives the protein CASSTIGTGAKTPQETQYF.

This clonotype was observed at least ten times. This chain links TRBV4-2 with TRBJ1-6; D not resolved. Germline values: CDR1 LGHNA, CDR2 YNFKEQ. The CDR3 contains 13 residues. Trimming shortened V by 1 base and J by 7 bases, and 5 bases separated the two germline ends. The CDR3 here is CASSQGGNSPLHF. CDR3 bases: TGTGCCAGCAGCCAAGGAGGGAATTCACCCCTCCACTTT.

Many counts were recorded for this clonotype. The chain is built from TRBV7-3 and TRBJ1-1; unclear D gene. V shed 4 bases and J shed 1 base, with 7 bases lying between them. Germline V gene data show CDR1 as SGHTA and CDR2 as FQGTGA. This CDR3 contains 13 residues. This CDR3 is CASSSGRNTEAFF. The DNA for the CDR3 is TGTGCCAGCAGCTCAGGCCGGAACACTGAAGCTTTCTTT.

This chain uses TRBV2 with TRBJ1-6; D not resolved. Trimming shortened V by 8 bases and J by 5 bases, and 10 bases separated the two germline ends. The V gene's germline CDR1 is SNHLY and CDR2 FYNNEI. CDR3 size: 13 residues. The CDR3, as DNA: TGTGCCAGCTATTGGGGTGATAATTCACCCCTCCACTTT. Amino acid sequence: CASYWGDNSPLHF.

Here the CDR3 reads CASSQSEVGSPLHF. In DNA, the CDR3 is TGTGCCAGCAGCCAATCCGAGGTGGGCTCACCCCTCCACTTT. The chain has TRBV3-1 and TRBJ1-6; no definite D call. The CDR3 length is 14 residues. Germline-derived CDR1 and CDR2 are LGHDT and YNNKEL (reference sequence). The V gene lost 2 bases and the J gene lost 10 bases, with 12 bases spanning the gap. The full variable domain, in which reference TRBV3-1 and TRBJ1-6 provide the parts outside the CDR3, is DTAVSQTPKYLVTQMGNDKSIKCEQNLGHDTMYWYKQDSKKFLKIMFSYNNKELIINETVPNRFSPKSPDKAHLNLHINSLELGDSAVYFCASSQSEVGSPLHFGNGTRLTVT.

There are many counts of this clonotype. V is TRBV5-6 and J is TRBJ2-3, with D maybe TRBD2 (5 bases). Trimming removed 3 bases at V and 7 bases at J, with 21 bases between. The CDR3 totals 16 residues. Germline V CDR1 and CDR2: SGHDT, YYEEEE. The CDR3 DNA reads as TGTGCCAGCAGCTCGACCTTGGAGGCCCGCAGCAATACGCAGTATTTT. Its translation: CASSSTLEARSNTQYF.

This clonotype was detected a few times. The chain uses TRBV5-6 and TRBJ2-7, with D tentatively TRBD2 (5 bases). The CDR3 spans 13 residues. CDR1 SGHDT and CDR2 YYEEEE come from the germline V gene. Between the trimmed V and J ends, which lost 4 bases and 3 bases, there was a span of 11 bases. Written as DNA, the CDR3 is TGTGCCAGCAGCCAAAGACGGGACTACGAGCAGTACTTC. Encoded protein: CASSQRRDYEQYF.

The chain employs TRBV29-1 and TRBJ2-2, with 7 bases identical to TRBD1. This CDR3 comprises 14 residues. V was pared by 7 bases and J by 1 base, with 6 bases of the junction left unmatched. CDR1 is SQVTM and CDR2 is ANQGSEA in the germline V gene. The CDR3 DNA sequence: TGCAGCGGCCGGGACAGCGGGAACACCGGGGAGCTGTTTTTT. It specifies CSGRDSGNTGELFF.

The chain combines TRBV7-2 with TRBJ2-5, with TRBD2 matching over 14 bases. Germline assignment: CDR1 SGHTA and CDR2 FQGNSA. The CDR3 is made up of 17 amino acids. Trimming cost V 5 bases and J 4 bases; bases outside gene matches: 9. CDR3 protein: CASSPRTSGGLAETQYF. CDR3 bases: TGTGCCAGCAGCCCCAGGACTAGCGGGGGGTTAGCAGAGACCCAGTACTTC.

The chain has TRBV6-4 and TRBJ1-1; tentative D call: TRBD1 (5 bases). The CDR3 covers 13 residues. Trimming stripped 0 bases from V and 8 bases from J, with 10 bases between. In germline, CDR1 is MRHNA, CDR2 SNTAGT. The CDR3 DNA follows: TGTGCCAGCAGTGACTCGTGGGGCAGGGAAGCTTTCTTT. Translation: CASSDSWGREAFF.

The CDR3 DNA is TGTGCCAGCAGTGTTACAACAGATGACGGCGAGCAGTACTTC. Translated, it gives CASSVTTDDGEQYF. The J gene is TRBJ2-7, the V gene TRBV6-6; no definite D call. The V end was cut by 5 bases, the J end by 6 bases, with 17 bases between. The V gene's germline CDR1 is MNHNY and CDR2 SVGAGI (reference sequence). The CDR3 runs 14 residues.

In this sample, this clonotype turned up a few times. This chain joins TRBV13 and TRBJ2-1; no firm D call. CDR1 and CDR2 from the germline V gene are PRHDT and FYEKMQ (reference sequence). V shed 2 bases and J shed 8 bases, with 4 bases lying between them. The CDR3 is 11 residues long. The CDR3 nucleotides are TGTGCCAGCAGCTTAATCGATGAGCAGTTCTTC. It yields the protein CASSLIDEQFF.

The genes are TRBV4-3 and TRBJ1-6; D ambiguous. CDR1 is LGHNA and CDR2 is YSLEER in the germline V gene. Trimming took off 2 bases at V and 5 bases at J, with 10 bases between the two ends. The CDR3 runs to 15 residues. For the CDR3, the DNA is TGCGCCAGCAGCCAAAACCCCCAGGATAATTCACCCCTCCACTTT. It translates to CASSQNPQDNSPLHF.

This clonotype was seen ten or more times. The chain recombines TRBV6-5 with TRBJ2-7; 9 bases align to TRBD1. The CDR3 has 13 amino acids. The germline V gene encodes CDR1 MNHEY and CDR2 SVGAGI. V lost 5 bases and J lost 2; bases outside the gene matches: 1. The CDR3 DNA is TGTGCCAGCAGTCGGACAGGGGCCTACGAGCAGTACTTC. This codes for CASSRTGAYEQYF.

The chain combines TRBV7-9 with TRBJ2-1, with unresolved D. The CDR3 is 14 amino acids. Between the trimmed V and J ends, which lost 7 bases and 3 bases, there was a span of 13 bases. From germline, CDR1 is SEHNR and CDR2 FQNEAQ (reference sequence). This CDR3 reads CASIPFEIYNEQFF. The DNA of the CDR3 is TGTGCCAGCATCCCTTTCGAGATCTACAATGAGCAGTTCTTC.

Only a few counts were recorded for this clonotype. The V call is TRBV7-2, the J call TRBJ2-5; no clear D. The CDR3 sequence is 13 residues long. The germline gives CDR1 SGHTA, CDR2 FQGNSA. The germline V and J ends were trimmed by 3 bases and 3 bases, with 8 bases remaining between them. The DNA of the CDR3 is TGTGCCAGCAGCTTGACGGCCGAAGAGACCCAGTACTTC. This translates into CASSLTAEETQYF.